This TCR beta chain comes out of a study of T cells in Graves' hyperthyroidism and ophthalmopathy. Points from the study as a whole: Most thyroid clonotypes with frequency above 0.001 were detected in blood.

As to this clonotype: Its antigen is unknown.

Germline CDR1 reads MGHRA; CDR2 reads YSYEKL. The CDR3 spans 15 residues. V dropped 4 bases and J dropped 2 bases, with 14 bases sitting between them. The source material, RNA transcripts, was used to amplify TCR beta CDR3 regions. The HTBI primer set served for first-round RT-PCR of the TCR CDR3. MiXCR, applied by TCRdb to the multiplex PCR reads, yields one record per CDR3 protein. Of 500,000 or so distinct CDR3 sequences in the sample, 17% were seen once. Lactation, pregnancy, other autoimmune disease or uncontrolled infection led to exclusion of patients. The sequenced material came from blood. The sequence was collected from a woman aged 18-29 years with Graves' ophthalmopathy. The chain couples TRBV4-1 to TRBJ1-1; D is uncertain. CDR3 protein: CASSPPSGENTEAFF. The CDR3 DNA is TGCGCCAGCAGCCCCCCTAGCGGTGAAAACACTGAAGCTTTCTTT.